The rows below give T cell receptor beta chains drawn from one sample of a study of OX40 agonist ivuxolimab in advanced cancers. Libraries were prepared by immunoSEQ multiplex PCR; TCRdb keeps only in-frame clonotypes and omits some of them. The data hold approximately 74,000 clones, with roughly 78% observed a single time. The source was CD4+ or CD8+ T cells sorted from blood, collected in a trial of the OX40 agonist ivuxolimab. The receptors originated from an adult with an advanced solid tumor such as melanoma, head and neck, liver or kidney cancer. Both conserved end residues are part of each CDR3. The D gene is left open where the match is weak. For some rows the clone size is stated as once, few or many, or as a class when expanded; others skip it.

TRBJ1-1,TRBD1,NA,13,TRBV5-1,TGCGCCAGCAGCTGGGACAGTAACACTGAAGCTTTCTTT,CASSWDSNTEAFF
TRBJ2-7,NA,NA,12,TRBV29-1,TGCAGCGTTGAGGCCCTTACTAACGAGCAGTACTTC,CSVEALTNEQYF
TRBJ1-1,TRBD1,NA,15,TRBV28,TGTGCCAGCACCCTTGGAGGACAGGGGGGAACTGAAGCTTTCTTT,CASTLGGQGGTEAFF
TRBJ1-2,NA,NA,15,TRBV18,TGTGCCAGCTCACCGCCGGGGACCCTTAACTATGGCTACACCTTC,CASSPPGTLNYGYTF
TRBJ1-6,NA,NA,15,TRBV6-7,TGTGCCAGCAGTTACTCTTCGGGTTGCGATTCACCCCTCCACTTT,CASSYSSGCDSPLHF
TRBJ2-3,NA,NA,19,TRBV5-1,TGCGCCAGCAGCTCGCTGACACTAGGGTTAGAATGGCCCACAGATACGCAGTATTTT,CASSSLTLGLEWPTDTQYF
TRBJ2-2,TRBD2,NA,16,TRBV7-9,TGTGCCAGCAGCTTAACGGGGACTAGTAGGACCGGGGAGCTGTTTTTT,CASSLTGTSRTGELFF
TRBJ2-3,TRBD2,NA,18,TRBV28,TGTGCCAGCAGACCTCTAGCGGGAGTAGTAGGAAGGACAGATACGCAGTATTTT,CASRPLAGVVGRTDTQYF
TRBJ1-1,NA,NA,12,TRBV29-1,TGCAGCACATCGACCACGAACACTGAAGCTTTCTTT,CSTSTTNTEAFF
TRBJ2-1,TRBD2,NA,15,TRBV5-1,TGCGCCAGCAGCCAGGGACTAGCGGGAGGACGTGAGCAGTTCTTC,CASSQGLAGGREQFF
TRBJ2-2,NA,NA,13,TRBV29-1,TGCAGCGTTTTAGTCTCTTACACCGGGGAGCTGTTTTTT,CSVLVSYTGELFF
TRBJ2-4,TRBD1,NA,14,TRBV7-2,TGTGCCAGCAGCCAGGGGGCTACCAAAAACATTCAGTACTTC,CASSQGATKNIQYF
TRBJ2-5,TRBD2,NA,14,TRBV2,TGTGCCAGCAGTGGGACTAGCGGTCAAGAGACCCAGTACTTC,CASSGTSGQETQYF
TRBJ2-1,TRBD1,NA,11,TRBV4-1,TGCGCCAGCAGCCAAGGGGACAGGCTGTTCTTC,CASSQGDRLFF
TRBJ1-1,NA,NA,14,TRBV5-6,TGTGCCAGCACCAAAGGGCCTATGAACACTGAAGCTTTCTTT,CASTKGPMNTEAFF
TRBJ1-4,TRBD1,NA,15,TRBV7-9,TGTGCCAGCAGCCCCCAGGGGGGCGCTAATGAAAAACTGTTTTTT,CASSPQGGANEKLFF
TRBJ2-7,NA,NA,14,TRBV6-1,TGTGCCAGCAACCGGGCCTCGTGGAGCTACGAGCAGTACTTC,CASNRASWSYEQYF
TRBJ2-2,NA,NA,15,TRBV9,TGTGCCAGCAGCGTAGGCCCCGGCTACACCGGGGAGCTGTTTTTT,CASSVGPGYTGELFF
TRBJ1-2,NA,once,13,TRBV28,TGTGCCAGCTTCTTACAGGGTACGATCGGCTACACCTTC,CASFLQGTIGYTF
TRBJ2-5,TRBD2,NA,16,TRBV7-9,TGTGCCAGCAGCTCTCCGGGACTAGCGGGTTCAGAGACCCAGTACTTC,CASSSPGLAGSETQYF
TRBJ2-6,TRBD1,once,17,TRBV27,TGTGCCAGCAGTTTATCGGGACAGACCTCTGGGGCCAACGTCCTGACTTTC,CASSLSGQTSGANVLTF
TRBJ1-2,TRBD1,NA,17,TRBV27,TGTGCCAGCAGTCCCATCCCGGGGACAGGGGAAAACTATGGCTACACCTTC,CASSPIPGTGENYGYTF